This T cell receptor beta chain appears in the sequencing data of a study of T cell repertoires in cytomegalovirus infection. TCRdb used MiXCR to reprocess the reads, holding one entry per CDR3 protein. There are 270,000 or so distinct CDR3 sequences in the sample; more than 15% occur only once, and roughly 45% lies in the top ten. This clonotype was obtained from a human donor in good health (CMV status not recorded). Some clones in this sample may be carry-over from other donors' samples. Sequencing was done on a sample of CD8+ T cells from PBMCs.

Written as DNA, the CDR3 is TGTGCCAGCAGTTTACGAGTGGGAATTAATCAGCCCCAGCATTTT. This sequence encodes CASSLRVGINQPQHF. The rearrangement uses TRBV28 and TRBJ1-5; D is uncertain. Trimming took off 2 bases at V and 4 bases at J, with 12 bases between the two ends. The germline V gene has CDR1 MDHEN and CDR2 SYDVKM. The CDR3 is 15 residues long.